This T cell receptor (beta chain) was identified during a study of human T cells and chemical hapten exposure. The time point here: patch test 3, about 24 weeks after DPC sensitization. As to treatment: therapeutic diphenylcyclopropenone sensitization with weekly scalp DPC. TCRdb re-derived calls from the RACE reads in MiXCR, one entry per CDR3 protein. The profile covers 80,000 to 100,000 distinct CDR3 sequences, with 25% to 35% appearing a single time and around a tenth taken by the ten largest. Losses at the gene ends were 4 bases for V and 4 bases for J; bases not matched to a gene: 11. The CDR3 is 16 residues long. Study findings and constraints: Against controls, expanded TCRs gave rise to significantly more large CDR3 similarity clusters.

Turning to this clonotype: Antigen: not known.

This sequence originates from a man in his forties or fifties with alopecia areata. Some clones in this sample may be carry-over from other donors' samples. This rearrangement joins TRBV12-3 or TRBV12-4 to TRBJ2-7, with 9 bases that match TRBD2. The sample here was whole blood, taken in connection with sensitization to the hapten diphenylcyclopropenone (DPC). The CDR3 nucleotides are TGTGCCAGCAGTTATGGAAAGGCGGGAGGGCTGTACGAGCAGTACTTC. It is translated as CASSYGKAGGLYEQYF.